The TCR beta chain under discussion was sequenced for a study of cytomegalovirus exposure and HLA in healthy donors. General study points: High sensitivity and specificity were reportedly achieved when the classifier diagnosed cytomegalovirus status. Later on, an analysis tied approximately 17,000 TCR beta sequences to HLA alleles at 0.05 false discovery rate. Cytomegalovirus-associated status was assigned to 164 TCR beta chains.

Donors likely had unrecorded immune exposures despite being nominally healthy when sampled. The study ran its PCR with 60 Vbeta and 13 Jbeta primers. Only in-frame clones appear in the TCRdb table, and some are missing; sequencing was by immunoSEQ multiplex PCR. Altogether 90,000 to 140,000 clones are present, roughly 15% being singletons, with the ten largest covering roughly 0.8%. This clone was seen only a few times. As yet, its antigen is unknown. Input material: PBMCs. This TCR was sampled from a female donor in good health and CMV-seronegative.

The CDR3 DNA is TGCAGCGCTGACGGGGACAGGGGGTACACTGAAGCTTTCTTT. It encodes CSADGDRGYTEAFF. V and J are TRBV29-1 and TRBJ1-1; TRBD1 agrees at 11 bases. V lost 7 bases, J lost 3 bases, and 7 bases stayed unmatched. Per the germline V gene, CDR1 is SQVTM and CDR2 is ANQGSEA. The CDR3 has 14 residues.